This T cell receptor beta chain was observed in a study of CD8 T cells in ankylosing spondylitis. Study-level findings and limits: Peripheral blood samples showed relatively rare disease-linked clones, and these clones were CD8+. According to the report, clones linked to the disease were significantly enriched in matched synovial fluid samples taken from ankylosing spondylitis patients.

The V end lost 7 bases, the J end lost 8 bases, and 11 bases lay between the germline ends. The CDR3 is made up of 12 amino acids. One entry per CDR3 protein results from TCRdb running MiXCR on the 5' RACE reads. The table lists around 230,000 distinct CDR3 sequences, 8% to 9.5% of them singletons. This clonotype was detected ten times or more. The antigen is unknown. The clonotype originates from a male donor with ankylosing spondylitis or in good health (not recorded which). The genes are TRBV12-3 or TRBV12-4 and TRBJ1-4; D not resolved. Specimen: blood, either unsorted or a sorted T cell fraction (not recorded which). The CDR3 nucleotides read TGTGCCAGCACTAAGAGGCCCGAAAAACTGTTTTTT. It translates to CASTKRPEKLFF.